Detailed here is one TCR beta chain. This sample stems from a study of T cells after yellow fever vaccination. TCRdb re-analysed the 5' RACE reads in MiXCR, keeping a single row per CDR3 protein. This sample yields 100,000 to 150,000 distinct CDR3 sequences, of which about 8.2% are seen a single time; 40% belongs to the top ten. The CDR3 consists of 15 residues. The junction had 3 bases not matched to a gene; V was cut back by 0 bases and J by 4 bases. Germline V gives CDR1 LGHNA, CDR2 YSLEER. The sequences come from CD8+ T cells sorted from PBMCs, collected on the day of the yellow fever booster vaccination. The chain recombines TRBV4-3 with TRBJ1-5; 7 nucleotides line up with TRBD1. The TCR comes from a man aged 18 to 30 who received the YFV17D yellow fever vaccine. The CDR3 DNA sequence: TGCGCCAGCAGCCAAGACAGGGGGTGGAATCAGCCCCAGCATTTT. Amino acids: CASSQDRGWNQPQHF.